The subject of this entry is one T cell receptor (beta chain). With V trimmed by 7 bases and J by 6 bases, 5 bases remained unmatched. CDR1 SGHRS and CDR2 YFSETQ come from the germline V gene. The CDR3 spans 14 residues. Source study methods: Scientists estimated how many nucleated cells there were by amplifying reference gene primers. Produced via immunoSEQ multiplex PCR; TCRdb's table is partial and in-frame only. That table supplies the V and J calls and clone size; D and trimming were determined from the DNA. In the table there are 150,000 or so clones, over 65% of which are singletons. The sample belongs to a study of blood T cell repertoires in COVID-19. Study-level background: Donors in the United States, Italy and Spain gave samples during acute or convalescent COVID-19. In each case, the material was cDNA or gDNA derived from T cells, B-cell-depleted T cells, or PBMCs.

The clonotype originates from a man older than 75 with acute or convalescent COVID-19. The source material was peripheral blood. V usage is TRBV5-1 and J usage is TRBJ2-1; 12 bases are a match to TRBD2. The CDR3, as DNA: TGCGCCAGCTTTCTAGCGGGGGGGCCCAATGAGCAGTTCTTC. Encoded protein: CASFLAGGPNEQFF.